The 29 T cell receptor beta chains below come from one sample, sequenced in a study of blood T cell repertoires in COVID-19. TCRdb's table, derived via immunoSEQ multiplex PCR, lists solely in-frame clones and lacks some. Of tens of thousands of clones in the sample, almost 85% were seen once. Sequenced material: peripheral blood. The receptor source for this set is a man aged 55 to 70 with acute or convalescent COVID-19.

This chain connects TRBV19 to TRBJ2-4, with D perhaps matching TRBD1 (7 bases). The CDR3 extends over 12 amino acids. Germline CDR1 and CDR2: LNHDA and SQIVND (reference sequence). V lost 9 bases, J lost 8 bases, and 14 bases lay in between. For the CDR3, the DNA is TGTGCCAGCATCGACAGGGACTACATTCAGTACTTC. Encoded protein: CASIDRDYIQYF.

The V and J genes are TRBV7-2 and TRBJ2-2; 11 nucleotides align to TRBD2. After removal of 2 bases from V and 5 bases from J, the junction contained 7 bases not matched to a gene. This CDR3 is built from 17 residues. The germline gives CDR1 SGHTA, CDR2 FQGNSA. The chain's CDR3 is CASSLPGLAVLTGELFF. In DNA form, the CDR3 reads TGTGCCAGCAGCTTACCGGGACTAGCGGTGTTAACCGGGGAGCTGTTTTTT.

V gene TRBV5-5 combines with J gene TRBJ2-7, with 7 bases aligning to TRBD1. V dropped 0 bases and J dropped 2; count of bases not matched to a gene: 2. The germline V gene encodes CDR1 SGHKS and CDR2 YYEKEE (reference sequence). CDR3 length: 14 residues. The CDR3 coding sequence is TGTGCCAGCAGCTTGGCAGGGGGTGCCTACGAGCAGTACTTC. Its translation is CASSLAGGAYEQYF.

The chain has TRBV5-1 and TRBJ2-3; 11 bases align to TRBD2. J was trimmed by 7 bases and V by 6 bases; bases with no gene match: 7. This CDR3 has 14 amino acids. Germline assignment: CDR1 SGHRS and CDR2 YFSETQ. The CDR3 DNA reads as TGCGCCAGCAAAACTAGCGGGGGAAGAAATACGCAGTATTTT. Its translation is CASKTSGGRNTQYF.

The V gene is TRBV24-1, the J gene TRBJ1-5; D may be TRBD1 (6 bases). There are 13 residues in the CDR3. Per germline, CDR1 KGHDR and CDR2 SFDVKD. Trimming pared 9 bases from V and 4 bases from J, leaving 12 bases between. The CDR3 loop reads CATRQDENQPQHF. The CDR3 DNA reads as TGTGCCACCCGACAGGACGAGAATCAGCCCCAGCATTTT.

The V and J genes are TRBV30 and TRBJ1-1; unclear D gene. Trimming took 8 bases from V and 1 from J, leaving 11 bases between them. From germline, CDR1 is GTSNPN and CDR2 SVGIG (reference sequence). This CDR3 is built from 12 residues. The CDR3 DNA is TGTGCCGTTAGTAAGCGGAACACTGAAGCTTTCTTT. It encodes CAVSKRNTEAFF.

The chain links TRBV7-6 to TRBJ2-3; D is perhaps TRBD2 (6 bases). The CDR3 consists of 14 residues. Germline V lookup: CDR1 SGHVS, CDR2 FNYEAQ. The V gene lost 3 bases and the J gene lost 4 bases, with 11 bases spanning the gap. The CDR3 reads CASSLEGGSDTQYF. The CDR3 nucleotides read TGTGCCAGCAGCTTGGAGGGAGGATCAGATACGCAGTATTTT.

The rearrangement uses TRBV4-3 and TRBJ2-1; no clear D. Trimming removed 0 bases at V and 10 bases at J, with 13 bases between. The germline CDR1 and CDR2 sequences are LGHNA and YSLEER. This CDR3 is 14 amino acids long. The CDR3 sequence is CASSQEGLRGEQFF. CDR3 bases: TGCGCCAGCAGCCAAGAGGGTCTGAGAGGCGAGCAGTTCTTC.

The chain joins TRBV25-1 to TRBJ1-4; a weak D match, TRBD1 (6 bases). The V and J ends lost 1 base and 7 bases respectively, with 10 bases between them. This CDR3 spans 14 amino acids. The V gene's germline CDR1 is MGHDK and CDR2 SYGVNS. The CDR3 is CASSELGGTEKLFF. In DNA form, the CDR3 reads TGTGCCAGCAGTGAATTAGGGGGAACTGAAAAACTGTTTTTT. The full variable domain, in which reference TRBV25-1 and TRBJ1-4 provide the parts outside the CDR3, is EADIYQTPRYLVIGTGKKITLECSQTMGHDKMYWYQQDPGMELHLIHYSYGVNSTEKGDLSSESTVSRIRTEHFPLTLESARPSHTSQYLCASSELGGTEKLFFGSGTQLSVL.

The chain combines TRBV9 with TRBJ2-1, with 8 bases identical to TRBD2. Germline lookup yields CDR1 SGDLS and CDR2 YYNGEE. The CDR3 is 16 residues long. V gave up 0 bases and J gave up 8 bases; unmatched junction bases: 10. Here the CDR3 reads CASSVAGRGAGDEQFF. CDR3 DNA sequence: TGTGCCAGCAGCGTAGCTGGGCGGGGGGCAGGGGATGAGCAGTTCTTC.

The gene calls are TRBV5-1 and TRBJ1-1, with D uncertain. Per germline, CDR1 SGHRS and CDR2 YFSETQ. The ends were cut back, 4 bases at V and 1 base at J, with 8 bases in the middle. The CDR3 is 13 amino acids. DNA for the CDR3: TGCGCCAGCAGCACAAATACGAACACTGAAGCTTTCTTT. Protein sequence: CASSTNTNTEAFF.

The chain employs TRBV28 and TRBJ2-7; 7 positions match TRBD2. The CDR3 covers 12 residues. The V gene end was trimmed by 8 bases and the J gene end by 3 bases; junction bases not matched to a gene: 4. Germline V gene sequence: CDR1 MDHEN, CDR2 SYDVKM. The CDR3 DNA follows: TGTGCCAGCCGGGACTACCTCTACGAGCAGTACTTC. This translates into CASRDYLYEQYF. The full variable domain, completed using reference TRBV28 and TRBJ2-7, is DVKVTQSSRYLVKRTGEKVFLECVQDMDHENMFWYRQDPGLGLRLIYFSYDVKMKEKGDIPEGYSVSREKKERFSLILESASTNQTSMYLCASRDYLYEQYFGPGTRLTVT.

The J gene is TRBJ2-7, the V gene TRBV12-3 or TRBV12-4; perhaps TRBD1 as D (6 bases). V lost 7 bases and J lost 1, with 11 bases in between. This CDR3 spans 13 amino acids. CDR3 in DNA: TGTGCCAGCAACAGGGAAATATCCTACGAGCAGTACTTC. This sequence encodes CASNREISYEQYF.

J is TRBJ2-1 and V is TRBV11-2, with D hard to call. Germline V gene data show CDR1 as SGHAT and CDR2 as FQNNGV. Trimming removed 5 bases from V and 0 bases from J, with 14 bases in between. There are 16 residues in the CDR3. DNA of the CDR3: TGTGCCAGCAGCGTGTCAAGTACGGGCTCCTACAATGAGCAGTTCTTC. Its translation is CASSVSSTGSYNEQFF.

This clone occurred a few times. V is TRBV19 and J is TRBJ1-6, with TRBD1 matching over 9 bases. This CDR3 region has 14 residues. Germline CDR1 and CDR2: LNHDA and SQIVND (reference sequence). J gave up 7 bases and V 7 bases, and 5 bases lay outside the gene matches. The CDR3 spells CASKPGTGNSPLHF. CDR3 coding DNA: TGTGCCAGTAAACCCGGGACAGGGAATTCACCCCTCCACTTT.

The chain joins TRBV20-1 to TRBJ2-2, with 10 bases matching TRBD2. The CDR3 spans 14 residues. V shed 3 bases, J shed 7 bases, and the junction held 5 bases outside the gene matches. The germline CDR1 and CDR2 sequences are DFQATT and SNEGSKA (reference sequence). CDR3 protein: CSASSGRTGGELFF. The CDR3, as DNA: TGCAGTGCTAGTAGCGGGAGGACAGGCGGGGAGCTGTTTTTT.

This chain joins TRBV6-5 and TRBJ1-4, with D tentatively TRBD1 (5 bases). Germline V CDR1 and CDR2: MNHEY, SVGAGI. Trimming took off 5 bases at V and 4 bases at J, with 11 bases between the two ends. This CDR3 is 14 amino acids long. The CDR3 coding sequence is TGTGCCAGCAGTCAACAGGTGAATAATGAAAAACTGTTTTTT. Translating it yields CASSQQVNNEKLFF.

The genes are TRBV6-1 and TRBJ2-1; TRBD2 agrees at 8 bases. From germline, CDR1 is MNHNS and CDR2 SASEGT. J lost 2 bases, V lost 3 bases, and 6 bases had no gene match. This CDR3 spans 16 amino acids. CDR3 sequence (DNA): TGTGCCAGCAGTGAGTATAGCGGGATCGCCTACAATGAGCAGTTCTTC. It translates to CASSEYSGIAYNEQFF.

The V gene is TRBV7-9, the J gene TRBJ1-5; D call uncertain. This CDR3 contains 11 residues. The ends were cut back, 5 bases at V and 9 bases at J, with 8 bases in the middle. Germline V gene lookup returns CDR1 SEHNR and CDR2 FQNEAQ (reference sequence). The CDR3 nucleotides read TGTGCCAGCAGCCATCCGGGGCCCCAGCATTTT. Residues: CASSHPGPQHF.

This chain links TRBV2 with TRBJ1-5, with D unclear. V was pared by 2 bases and J by 1 base, with 6 bases between. The V gene's germline CDR1 is SNHLY and CDR2 FYNNEI. The length of the CDR3 is 14 residues. CDR3: CASSERQSNQPQHF. CDR3 nucleotides: TGTGCCAGCAGTGAACGCCAGAGCAATCAGCCCCAGCATTTT.

V gene TRBV7-8 combines with J gene TRBJ1-4; D is possibly TRBD1 (5 bases). The germline V gene has CDR1 SGHVS and CDR2 FQNEAQ. CDR3 size: 14 residues. V was shortened by 5 bases and J by 6 bases, with 13 bases between the two germline ends. The CDR3 is CASSRGGGDEKLFF. Written as DNA, the CDR3 is TGTGCCAGCAGCCGAGGTGGAGGGGATGAAAAACTGTTTTTT.

V and J are TRBV7-2 and TRBJ1-3; D is ambiguous. The V end was cut by 3 bases, the J end by 0 bases, with 9 bases between. CDR3 size: 15 residues. Germline CDR1 and CDR2: SGHTA and FQGNSA. The CDR3 region has the DNA TGTGCCAGCAGCTTCACACGGGGCTCTGGAAACACCATATATTTT. It is translated as CASSFTRGSGNTIYF.

V usage is TRBV7-3 and J usage is TRBJ2-5; the D gene is possibly TRBD1 (6 bases). The CDR3 spans 15 residues. Trimming left V 5 bases short and J 5 bases short, with 18 bases between. From germline, CDR1 is SGHTA and CDR2 FQGTGA. The CDR3 reads CASSPRGGAWETQYF. CDR3 DNA sequence: TGTGCCAGCAGCCCTAGAGGGGGTGCATGGGAGACCCAGTACTTC.

The V and J genes are TRBV7-2 and TRBJ1-2; D gene ambiguous. Trimming stripped 3 bases from V and 6 bases from J, with 11 bases between. This CDR3 is 13 amino acids long. CDR1 is SGHTA, CDR2 FQGNSA, per germline. CDR3 residues: CASSFESIDGYTF. CDR3 in DNA: TGTGCCAGCAGCTTTGAGAGCATCGATGGCTACACCTTC.

This chain connects TRBV24-1 to TRBJ1-1; tentatively, D is TRBD1 (5 bases). The CDR3 spans 13 residues. V lost 7 bases, J lost 1 base, and 9 bases lay in between. Germline V CDR1 and CDR2: KGHDR, SFDVKD. The CDR3 sequence is CATRQGRNTEAFF. CDR3 coding DNA: TGTGCCACCAGGCAGGGCCGGAACACTGAAGCTTTCTTT.

This rearrangement joins TRBV7-2 to TRBJ2-7, with a weak D call TRBD2 (6 bases). Germline CDR1 SGHTA, CDR2 FQGNSA. The CDR3 consists of 16 residues. Trimming shortened V by 4 bases and J by 0 bases, and 16 bases separated the two germline ends. The CDR3 region is CASSSRVGLISYEQYF. CDR3 sequence (DNA): TGTGCCAGCAGCTCCAGGGTGGGACTGATCTCCTACGAGCAGTACTTC.

This clone was detected a few times. This chain uses TRBV7-9 with TRBJ2-2; unclear D gene. The V and J ends lost 0 bases and 3 bases respectively, with 5 bases between them. The CDR3 runs 14 residues. Per the germline V gene, CDR1 is SEHNR and CDR2 is FQNEAQ (reference sequence). CDR3 coding DNA: TGTGCCAGCAGCTTAGCCGGTGACACCGGGGAGCTGTTTTTT. Amino acids: CASSLAGDTGELFF.

The chain carries TRBV5-5 and TRBJ2-5; possible D gene TRBD1, 6 bases. Trimming stripped 4 bases from V and 2 bases from J, with 21 bases between. CDR1 is SGHKS, CDR2 YYEKEE, per germline (reference sequence). The CDR3 sequence is 17 residues long. CDR3 nucleotides: TGTGCCAGCAGCCAGGGGACGGGGTTACCGGAGCAAGAGACCCAGTACTTC. This sequence encodes CASSQGTGLPEQETQYF.

This clone came up once. This chain links TRBV11-2 with TRBJ1-3; D may be TRBD1 (5 bases). The CDR3 is made up of 14 amino acids. CDR1 is SGHAT and CDR2 is FQNNGV in the germline V gene. V lost 1 base and J 7 bases, leaving 11 bases between the germline ends. The CDR3 nucleotides read TGTGCCAGCAGCTTAGCCGGGGGAGTGAACACCATATATTTT. Translating it yields CASSLAGGVNTIYF.